These 13 T cell receptor beta chains came from one sample sequenced in a study of beta chain features in type 1 diabetes. The entirety of the isolated RNA underwent reverse transcription, so expressed TCRB transcripts were sequenced. Data came from immunoSEQ multiplex PCR; TCRdb stores just in-frame clones and leaves some out. The sample consists of roughly 140,000 clones, about 7% of them appearing once. The sample comprised central memory CD4+ T cells from blood. The receptors here all came from a woman in her thirties in good health.

This clone turned up a few times. This CDR3 reads CASSLGGGPNTGELFF. Here the CDR3 DNA reads TGTGCCAGCAGCTTAGGCGGGGGGCCGAACACCGGGGAGCTGTTTTTT. The chain employs TRBV7-3 and TRBJ2-2; 8 bases are shared with TRBD2. The J segment lost 0 bases and the V segment lost 2 bases, leaving 2 bases of the junction unmatched. The CDR3 loop spans 16 amino acids. From germline, CDR1 is SGHTA and CDR2 FQGTGA. The whole variable domain, filled in from reference TRBV7-3 and TRBJ2-2, reads GAGVSQTPSNKVTEKGKYVELRCDPISGHTALYWYRQSLGQGPEFLIYFQGTGAADDSGLPNDRFFAVRPEGSVSTLKIQRTERGDSAVYLCASSLGGGPNTGELFFGEGSRLTVL.

This clone has just a few counts. The chain couples TRBV7-3 to TRBJ2-3, with 10 bases matching TRBD2. The germline V gene has CDR1 SGHTA and CDR2 FQGTGA. The CDR3 totals 16 residues. Trimming at V came to 8 bases and at J to 4 bases, leaving 12 bases not matched to a gene. The DNA of the CDR3 is TGTGCCAGCGGCACAGACGGGAGCGGGAGGGCAGATACGCAGTATTTT. It is translated as CASGTDGSGRADTQYF.

Only a few counts were recorded for this clone. The rearrangement uses TRBV5-4 and TRBJ2-5, with 8 bases fitting TRBD1. Trimming removed 0 bases from V and 5 bases from J; junction bases left unmatched: 0. The CDR3 has 13 residues. Germline V gene lookup returns CDR1 SGHNT and CDR2 YYREEE (reference sequence). The CDR3 loop is CASSLDRGETQYF. For the CDR3, the DNA is TGTGCCAGCAGCTTGGACAGGGGGGAGACCCAGTACTTC.

DNA of the CDR3: TGTGCCATCAGTGGGGATATGGGACTAGCGGGACCGAACACCGGGGAGCTGTTTTTT. Its translation is CAISGDMGLAGPNTGELFF. This chain links TRBV10-3 with TRBJ2-2; 13 positions match TRBD2. This CDR3 is 19 amino acids long. Germline V gene lookup returns CDR1 ENHRY and CDR2 SYGVKD. V lost 4 bases, J lost 0 bases, and 8 bases stayed unmatched.

This clone was observed a handful of times. The V and J genes are TRBV7-2 and TRBJ2-5, with 14 bases fitting TRBD2. CDR1 and CDR2 (germline): SGHTA, FQGNSA. The CDR3 is made up of 16 amino acids. V shed 4 bases and J 3 bases; nucleotides not matched to a gene: 4. The CDR3 nucleotides read TGTGCCAGCAGCTCCCTGGGACTAGCGGGAGAAGAGACCCAGTACTTC. Translation gives CASSSLGLAGEETQYF.

V usage is TRBV5-4 and J usage is TRBJ2-7; 7 nucleotides align to TRBD2. The CDR3 length is 16 residues. The germline V gene has CDR1 SGHNT and CDR2 YYREEE (reference sequence). V lost 3 bases to trimming and J lost 6 bases; unmatched junction nucleotides: 15. The CDR3, as DNA: TGTGCCAGCAGCTCCCAGCGGGACTCGTCCTTAGGCGAGCAGTACTTC. Amino acid sequence: CASSSQRDSSLGEQYF.

This clone was observed a handful of times. The chain uses TRBV6-5 and TRBJ1-5; maybe TRBD1 (5 bases). Per germline, CDR1 MNHEY and CDR2 SVGAGI. V gave up 3 bases and J gave up 4 bases, with 13 bases separating them. The CDR3 covers 15 residues. CDR3 sequence (DNA): TGTGCCAGCAGTTATTGGGGGGAAGCTAATCAGCCCCAGCATTTT. This gives the protein CASSYWGEANQPQHF.

J is TRBJ1-4 and V is TRBV28; D is possibly TRBD1 (5 bases). Trimming removed 5 bases at V and 15 bases at J, with 19 bases between. The CDR3 has 13 amino acids. Germline CDR1 and CDR2: MDHEN and SYDVKM. Written as DNA, the CDR3 is TGTGCCAGCAGTCCCTGGGACTGGGGGTTTTTGTTTTTT. It translates to CASSPWDWGFLFF.

The table lists this clone with many counts. This chain connects TRBV7-9 to TRBJ2-5; D is undetermined. V lost 1 base and J 4 bases, leaving 10 bases between the germline ends. Germline lookup yields CDR1 SEHNR and CDR2 FQNEAQ (reference sequence). This CDR3 has 14 amino acids. The DNA for the CDR3 is TGTGCCAGCAGCTTAGGAGCGTGGCGAGAGACCCAGTACTTC. It yields the protein CASSLGAWRETQYF.

This clone showed up just a few times. J is TRBJ2-1 and V is TRBV30; D may be TRBD1 (5 bases). The CDR3 is made up of 12 amino acids. The germline gives CDR1 GTSNPN, CDR2 SVGIG (reference sequence). Trimming took 6 bases from V and 8 from J, leaving 14 bases between them. The DNA of the CDR3 is TGTGCCTGTTTGGCAGGGTTCGATGAGCAGTTCTTC. It specifies CACLAGFDEQFF.

This clone showed up just a few times. This chain uses TRBV28 with TRBJ2-2; 8 nucleotides agree with TRBD2. CDR3 length: 17 residues. CDR1 is MDHEN and CDR2 is SYDVKM in the germline V gene. The V gene end was trimmed by 5 bases and the J gene end by 6 bases; junction bases not matched to a gene: 14. The chain's CDR3 is CASSPLLGAGVAGELFF. The CDR3 bases are TGTGCCAGCAGTCCCCTCCTGGGAGCGGGAGTAGCCGGGGAGCTGTTTTTT.

The rearrangement uses TRBV2 and TRBJ2-7, with 10 bases matching TRBD1. The germline gives CDR1 SNHLY, CDR2 FYNNEI. Trimming removed 0 bases from V and 7 bases from J; junction bases left unmatched: 9. This CDR3 spans 16 amino acids. The CDR3 DNA is TGTGCCAGCAGTGAAGCGCAAGGGACAGGGGTATGGGAGCAGTACTTC. Translated: CASSEAQGTGVWEQYF.

This clone was seen a few times. V and J are TRBV28 and TRBJ2-3, with 7 bases lining up with TRBD1. Germline V gene sequence: CDR1 MDHEN, CDR2 SYDVKM. The CDR3 runs 12 residues. V shed 5 bases, J shed 8 bases, and the junction held 4 bases outside the gene matches. CDR3 DNA: TGTGCCAGCAGTCAACAGGGGCCTACGCAGTATTTT. This sequence encodes CASSQQGPTQYF.